This T cell receptor (beta chain) appears in the sequencing data of a study of blood T cell repertoires in COVID-19. J was trimmed by 6 bases and V by 3 bases; bases with no gene match: 6. Germline loops: CDR1 SGDLS, CDR2 YYNGEE. This CDR3 has 14 residues. Method: immunoSEQ multiplex PCR; TCRdb's copy keeps in-frame clones and lacks some. Among 450,000 to 500,000 clones listed, approximately 85% were seen once. The sequence derives from a human donor in a cohort sampled during active COVID-19. The sample comprised peripheral blood. The chain combines TRBV9 with TRBJ2-1; 7 bases fit TRBD2. CDR3 sequence reads: CASSGRLAVNEQFF. The CDR3 bases are TGTGCCAGCAGCGGCAGACTAGCCGTCAATGAGCAGTTCTTC.